The clone carrying this T cell receptor beta chain was detected only a few times. Its specificity is unknown. Germline assignment: CDR1 MNHEY and CDR2 SVGEGT. The CDR3 length is 16 residues. The V segment lost 2 bases and the J segment 3 bases; nucleotides outside the gene matches: 4. TCRdb fed the reads into MiXCR, producing one record per CDR3 protein. This table holds 450,000 to 650,000 distinct CDR3 sequences, around a quarter found once. This entry is derived from a study of T cell repertoires in cytomegalovirus infection. On the study more broadly: Indications came from public TCR beta signatures; they pointed to CMV infection and to a matching HLA type.

General study points: In two of eight donors, the top clonotype was HLA-C-restricted CMV-specific.

The chain recombines TRBV6-2 or TRBV6-3 with TRBJ1-2; 12 bases are shared with TRBD1. This clonotype originated in a human donor in good health (CMV status not recorded). Some clones in this sample may be carry-over from other donors' samples. The sequencing input was PBMCs. In DNA, the CDR3 is TGTGCCAGCAGTTACGGGACAGGGGGCACCGACTATGGCTACACCTTC. Amino acid sequence: CASSYGTGGTDYGYTF.